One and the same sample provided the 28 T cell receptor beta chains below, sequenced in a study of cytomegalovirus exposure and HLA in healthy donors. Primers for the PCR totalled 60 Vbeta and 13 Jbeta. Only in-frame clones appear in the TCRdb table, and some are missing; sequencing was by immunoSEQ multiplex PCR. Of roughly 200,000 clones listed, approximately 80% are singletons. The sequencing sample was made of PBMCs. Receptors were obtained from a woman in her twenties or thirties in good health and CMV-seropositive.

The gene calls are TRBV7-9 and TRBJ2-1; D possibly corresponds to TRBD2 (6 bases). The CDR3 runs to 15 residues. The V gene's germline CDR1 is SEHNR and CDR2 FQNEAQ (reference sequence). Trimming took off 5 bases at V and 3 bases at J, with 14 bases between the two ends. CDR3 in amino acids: CASSDPRDFYNEQFF. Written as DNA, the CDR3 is TGTGCCAGCAGCGACCCTCGGGACTTCTACAATGAGCAGTTCTTC.

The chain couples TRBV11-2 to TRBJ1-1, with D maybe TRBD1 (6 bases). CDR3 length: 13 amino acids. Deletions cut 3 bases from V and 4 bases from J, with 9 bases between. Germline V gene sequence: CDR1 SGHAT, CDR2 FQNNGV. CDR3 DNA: TGTGCCAGCAGCTTGAGGGGGGGCACTGAAGCTTTCTTT. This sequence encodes CASSLRGGTEAFF. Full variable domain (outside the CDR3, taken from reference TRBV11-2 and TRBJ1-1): EAGVAQSPRYKIIEKRQSVAFWCNPISGHATLYWYQQILGQGPKLLIQFQNNGVVDDSQLPKDRFSAERLKGVDSTLKIQPAKLEDSAVYLCASSLRGGTEAFFGQGTRLTVV.

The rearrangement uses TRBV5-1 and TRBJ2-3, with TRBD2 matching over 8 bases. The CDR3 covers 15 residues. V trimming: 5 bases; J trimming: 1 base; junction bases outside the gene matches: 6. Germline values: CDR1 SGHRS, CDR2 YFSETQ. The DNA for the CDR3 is TGCGCCAGCAGGAGCGGGAGACTGGGCACAGATACGCAGTATTTT. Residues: CASRSGRLGTDTQYF.

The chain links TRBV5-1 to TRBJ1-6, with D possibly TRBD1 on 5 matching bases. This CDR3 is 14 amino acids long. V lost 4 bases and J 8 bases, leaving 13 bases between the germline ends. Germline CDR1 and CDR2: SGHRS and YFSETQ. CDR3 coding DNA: TGCGCCAGCAGCCCTTCGGCCAGGGATTCACCCCTCCACTTT. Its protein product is CASSPSARDSPLHF.

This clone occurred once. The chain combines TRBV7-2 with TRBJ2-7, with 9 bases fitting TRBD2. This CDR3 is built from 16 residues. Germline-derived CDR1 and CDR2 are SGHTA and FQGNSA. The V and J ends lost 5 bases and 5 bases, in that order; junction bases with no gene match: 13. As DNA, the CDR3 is TGTGCCAGCAGCAAGAACGTAGCGGGAGAACATAACGAGCAGTACTTC. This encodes CASSKNVAGEHNEQYF.

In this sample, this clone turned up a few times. The CDR3 spells CASSSRILGTYEQYF. The DNA of the CDR3 is TGTGCCAGCAGCTCCCGGATACTAGGGACCTACGAGCAGTACTTC. The chain is built from TRBV5-5 and TRBJ2-7; D possibly corresponds to TRBD2 (5 bases). CDR3 size: 15 residues. The germline V gene has CDR1 SGHKS and CDR2 YYEKEE (reference sequence). V lost 3 bases and J 2 bases, leaving 15 bases between the germline ends.

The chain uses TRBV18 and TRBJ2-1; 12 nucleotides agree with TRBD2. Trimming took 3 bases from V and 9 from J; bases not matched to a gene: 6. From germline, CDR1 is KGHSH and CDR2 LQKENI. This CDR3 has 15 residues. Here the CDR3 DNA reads TGTGCCAGCTCACCCACTAGCGGGAGGACCAGTGAGCAGTTCTTC. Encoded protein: CASSPTSGRTSEQFF.

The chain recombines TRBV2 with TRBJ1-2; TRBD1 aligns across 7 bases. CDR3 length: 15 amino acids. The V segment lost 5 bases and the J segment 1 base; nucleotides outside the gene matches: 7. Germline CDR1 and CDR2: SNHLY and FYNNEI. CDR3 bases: TGTGCCAGCAGTTCGACAGGGCTAGTTAACTATGGCTACACCTTC. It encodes CASSSTGLVNYGYTF.

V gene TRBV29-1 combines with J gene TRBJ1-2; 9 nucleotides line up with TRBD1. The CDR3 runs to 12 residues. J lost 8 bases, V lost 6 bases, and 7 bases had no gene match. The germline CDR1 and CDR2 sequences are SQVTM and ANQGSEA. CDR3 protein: CSVLQGALGYTF. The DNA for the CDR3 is TGCAGCGTCTTACAGGGGGCCTTGGGCTACACCTTC.

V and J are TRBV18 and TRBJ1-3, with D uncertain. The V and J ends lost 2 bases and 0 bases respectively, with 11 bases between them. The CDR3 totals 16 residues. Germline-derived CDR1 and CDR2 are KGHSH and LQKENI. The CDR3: CASSPTAADSGNTIYF. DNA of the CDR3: TGTGCCAGCTCACCAACAGCGGCGGACTCTGGAAACACCATATATTTT.

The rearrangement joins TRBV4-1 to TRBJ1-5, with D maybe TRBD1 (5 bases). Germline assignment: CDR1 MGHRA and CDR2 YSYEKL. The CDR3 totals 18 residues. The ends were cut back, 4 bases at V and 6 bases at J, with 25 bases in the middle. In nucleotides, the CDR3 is TGCGCCAGCAGCCCCTCGGCAGGGATCCCGTTGGTGGGTCAGCCCCAGCATTTT. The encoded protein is CASSPSAGIPLVGQPQHF.

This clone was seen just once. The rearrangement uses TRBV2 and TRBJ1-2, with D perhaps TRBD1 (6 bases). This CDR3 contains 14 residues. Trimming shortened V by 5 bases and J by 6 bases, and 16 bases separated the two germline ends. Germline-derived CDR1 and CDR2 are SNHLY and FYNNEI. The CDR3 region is CASSSQQGRDGYTF. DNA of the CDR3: TGTGCCAGCAGTTCCCAACAGGGACGGGATGGCTACACCTTC.

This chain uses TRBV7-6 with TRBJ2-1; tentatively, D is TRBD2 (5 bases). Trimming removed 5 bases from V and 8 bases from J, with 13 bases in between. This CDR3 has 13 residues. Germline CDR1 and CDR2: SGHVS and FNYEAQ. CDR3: CASSPTSGYEQFF. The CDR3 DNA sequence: TGTGCCAGCAGCCCTACTAGTGGCTATGAGCAGTTCTTC.

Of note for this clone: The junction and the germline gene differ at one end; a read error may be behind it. The CDR3 loop reads CASSPLGTEAFF. The CDR3 nucleotides are TGTGCTAGCAGCCCCCTAGGTACTGAAGCTTTCTTT. The rearrangement uses TRBV7-7 and TRBJ1-1; D unresolved. The germline V gene has CDR1 SSHAT and CDR2 FNYEAQ (reference sequence). This CDR3 spans 12 amino acids.

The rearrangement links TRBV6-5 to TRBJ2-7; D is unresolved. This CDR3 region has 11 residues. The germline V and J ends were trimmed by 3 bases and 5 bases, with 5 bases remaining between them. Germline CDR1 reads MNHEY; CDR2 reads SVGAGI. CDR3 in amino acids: CASSYLNEQYF. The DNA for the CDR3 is TGTGCCAGCAGTTATTTAAACGAGCAGTACTTC.

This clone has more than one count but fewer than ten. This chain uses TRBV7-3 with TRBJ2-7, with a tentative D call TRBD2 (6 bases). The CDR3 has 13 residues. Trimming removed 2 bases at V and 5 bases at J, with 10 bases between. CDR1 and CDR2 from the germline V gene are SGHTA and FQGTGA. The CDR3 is CASSLGGGHEQYF. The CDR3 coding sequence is TGTGCCAGCAGCTTAGGTGGAGGGCACGAGCAGTACTTC. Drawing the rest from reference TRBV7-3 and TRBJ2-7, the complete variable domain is GAGVSQTPSNKVTEKGKYVELRCDPISGHTALYWYRQSLGQGPEFLIYFQGTGAADDSGLPNDRFFAVRPEGSVSTLKIQRTERGDSAVYLCASSLGGGHEQYFGPGTRLTVT.

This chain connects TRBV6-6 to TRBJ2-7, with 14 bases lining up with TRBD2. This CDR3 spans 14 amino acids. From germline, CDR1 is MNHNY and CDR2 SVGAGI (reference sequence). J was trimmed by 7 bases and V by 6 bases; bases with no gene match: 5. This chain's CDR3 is CASSRLAGGREQYF. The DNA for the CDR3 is TGTGCCAGCAGCAGACTAGCGGGGGGGAGGGAGCAGTACTTC.

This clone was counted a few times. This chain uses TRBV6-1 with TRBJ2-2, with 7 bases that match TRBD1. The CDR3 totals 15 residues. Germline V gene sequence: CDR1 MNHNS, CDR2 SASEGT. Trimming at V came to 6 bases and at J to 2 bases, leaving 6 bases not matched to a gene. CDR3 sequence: CASRAGTENTGELFF. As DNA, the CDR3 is TGTGCCAGCAGGGCCGGGACAGAAAACACCGGGGAGCTGTTTTTT.

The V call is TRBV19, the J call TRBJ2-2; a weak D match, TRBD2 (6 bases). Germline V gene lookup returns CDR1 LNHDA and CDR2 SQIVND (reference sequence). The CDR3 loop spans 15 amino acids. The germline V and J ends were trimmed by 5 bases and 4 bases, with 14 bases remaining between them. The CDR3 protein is CASSLSGVATGELFF. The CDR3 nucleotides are TGTGCCAGTAGTTTGTCGGGAGTAGCCACCGGGGAGCTGTTTTTT.

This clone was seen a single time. The CDR3 reads CASRGQGESEAFF. DNA of the CDR3: TGTGCCAGCAGGGGACAGGGAGAGTCTGAAGCTTTCTTT. The chain carries TRBV2 and TRBJ1-1, with 9 bases aligning to TRBD1. This CDR3 is 13 amino acids long. Germline V CDR1 and CDR2: SNHLY, FYNNEI. V shed 6 bases, J shed 6 bases, and the junction held 5 bases outside the gene matches.

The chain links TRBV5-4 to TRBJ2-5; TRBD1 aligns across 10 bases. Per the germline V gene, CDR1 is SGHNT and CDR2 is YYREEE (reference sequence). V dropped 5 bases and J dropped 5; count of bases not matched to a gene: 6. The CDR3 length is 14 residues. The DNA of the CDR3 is TGTGCCAGCAGGGGGGACAGGGGATATGAGACCCAGTACTTC. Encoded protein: CASRGDRGYETQYF. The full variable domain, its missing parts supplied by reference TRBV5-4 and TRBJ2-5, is ETGVTQSPTHLIKTRGQQVTLRCSSQSGHNTVSWYQQALGQGPQFIFQYYREEENGRGNFPPRFSGLQFPNYSSELNVNALELDDSALYLCASRGDRGYETQYFGPGTRLLVL.

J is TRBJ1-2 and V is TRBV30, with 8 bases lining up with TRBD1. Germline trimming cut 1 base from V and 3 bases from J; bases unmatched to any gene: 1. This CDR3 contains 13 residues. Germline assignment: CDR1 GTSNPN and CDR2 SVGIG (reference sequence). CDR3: CAWSDRGDYGYTF. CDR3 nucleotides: TGTGCCTGGAGTGACAGGGGGGACTATGGCTACACCTTC.

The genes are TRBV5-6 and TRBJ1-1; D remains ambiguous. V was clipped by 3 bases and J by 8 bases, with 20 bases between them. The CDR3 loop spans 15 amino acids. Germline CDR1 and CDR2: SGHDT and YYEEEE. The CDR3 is CASSSARTPEREAFF. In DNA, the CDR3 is TGTGCCAGCAGCTCAGCACGTACACCCGAGAGGGAAGCTTTCTTT.

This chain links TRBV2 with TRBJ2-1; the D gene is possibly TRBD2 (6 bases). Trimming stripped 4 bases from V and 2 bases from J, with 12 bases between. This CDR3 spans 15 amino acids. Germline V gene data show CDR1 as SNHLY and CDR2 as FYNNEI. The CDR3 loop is CASSVLARAYNEQFF. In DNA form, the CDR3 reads TGTGCCAGCAGTGTCCTAGCGAGGGCCTACAATGAGCAGTTCTTC.

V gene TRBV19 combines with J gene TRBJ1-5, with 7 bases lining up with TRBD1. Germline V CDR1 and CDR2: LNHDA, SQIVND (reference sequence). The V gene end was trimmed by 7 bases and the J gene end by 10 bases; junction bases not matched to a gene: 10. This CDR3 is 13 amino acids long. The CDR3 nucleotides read TGTGCCAGTAAAGGTACAGGGGATATCCCCCAGCATTTT. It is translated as CASKGTGDIPQHF.

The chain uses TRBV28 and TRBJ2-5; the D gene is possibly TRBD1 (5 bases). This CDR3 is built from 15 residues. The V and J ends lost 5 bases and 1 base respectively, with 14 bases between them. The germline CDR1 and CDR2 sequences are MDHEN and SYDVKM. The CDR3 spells CASSIPQGSQETQYF. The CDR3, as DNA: TGTGCCAGCAGTATACCGCAGGGCTCCCAAGAGACCCAGTACTTC.

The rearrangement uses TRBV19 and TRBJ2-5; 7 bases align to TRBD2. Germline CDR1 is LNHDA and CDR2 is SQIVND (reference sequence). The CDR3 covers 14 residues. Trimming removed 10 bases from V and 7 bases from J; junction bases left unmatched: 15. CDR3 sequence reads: CATGMGGARGTQYF. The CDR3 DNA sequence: TGTGCCACCGGGATGGGAGGGGCTCGAGGGACCCAGTACTTC.

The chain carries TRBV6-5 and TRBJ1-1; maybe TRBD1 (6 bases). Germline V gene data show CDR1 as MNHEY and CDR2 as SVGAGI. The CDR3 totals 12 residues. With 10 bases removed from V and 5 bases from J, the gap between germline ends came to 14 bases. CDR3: CATFTGRTEAFF. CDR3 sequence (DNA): TGTGCCACCTTCACAGGGCGGACTGAAGCTTTCTTT.